This T cell receptor (beta chain) was recorded in a study of blood T cell repertoires in COVID-19. Study information: Acute and convalescent COVID-19 specimens originated in the United States, Italy and Spain. Sources were T cells, B-cell-depleted T cells, or PBMCs; the material itself was cDNA or gDNA.

The Seattle patients, enrolled during active infection, were followed longitudinally. Authors' methods: Amplification with reference gene primers provided the estimates of nucleated cell counts. The protocol was immunoSEQ multiplex PCR, while the TCRdb copy is restricted to in-frame clones and leaves out a portion. V, J and clone size derive from that table, while D and trimming were established from the DNA sequence. This sample has 150,000 to 180,000 clones; roughly 80% occur once, and the top ten carry about 12%. Germline V gene data show CDR1 as SGHRS and CDR2 as YFSETQ. The V end was cut by 0 bases, the J end by 6 bases, with 9 bases between. This CDR3 comprises 13 residues.

The chain is built from TRBV5-1 and TRBJ1-2; a possible D gene is TRBD1 (5 bases). The sample comprised peripheral blood. The TCR comes from an older woman with COVID-19, enrolled during active disease. CDR3 in amino acids: CASSLEGPDGYTF. In nucleotides, the CDR3 is TGCGCCAGCAGCTTGGAGGGGCCCGATGGCTACACCTTC.